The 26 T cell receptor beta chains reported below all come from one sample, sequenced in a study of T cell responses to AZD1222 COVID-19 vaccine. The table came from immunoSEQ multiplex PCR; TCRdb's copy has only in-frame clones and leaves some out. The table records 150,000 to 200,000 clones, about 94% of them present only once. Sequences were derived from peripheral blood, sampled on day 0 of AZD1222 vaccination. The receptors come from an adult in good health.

Here the CDR3 DNA reads TGTGCCAGCAGCCAAGGGGTCAAGGGGGAGTATGGCTACACCTTC. Its translation is CASSQGVKGEYGYTF. The J gene is TRBJ1-2, the V gene TRBV4-2; a weak D match, TRBD1 (6 bases). Deletions cut 1 base from V and 5 bases from J, with 14 bases between. The CDR3 has 15 amino acids. In germline, CDR1 is LGHNA, CDR2 YNFKEQ.

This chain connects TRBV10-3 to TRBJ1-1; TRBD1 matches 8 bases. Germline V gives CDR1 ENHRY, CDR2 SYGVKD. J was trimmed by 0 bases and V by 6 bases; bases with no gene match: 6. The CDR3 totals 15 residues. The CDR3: CAIREQGGVNTEAFF. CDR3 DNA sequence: TGTGCCATCAGGGAACAGGGGGGGGTGAACACTGAAGCTTTCTTT.

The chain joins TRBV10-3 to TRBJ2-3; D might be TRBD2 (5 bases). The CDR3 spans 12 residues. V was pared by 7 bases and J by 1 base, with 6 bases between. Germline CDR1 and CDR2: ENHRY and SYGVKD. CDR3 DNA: TGTGCCATCAACGGGGGCACAGATACGCAGTATTTT. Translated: CAINGGTDTQYF.

Here the CDR3 reads CATSDLLAAEQFF. The CDR3 DNA is TGTGCCACCAGTGACCTACTAGCTGCGGAGCAGTTCTTC. This chain joins TRBV24-1 and TRBJ2-1; D might be TRBD2 (6 bases). This CDR3 region has 13 residues. Germline CDR1 KGHDR, CDR2 SFDVKD. V dropped 4 bases and J dropped 10 bases, with 13 bases sitting between them.

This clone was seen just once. CDR3 residues: CASSFGTLLGELFF. The CDR3 nucleotides are TGCGCCAGCAGCTTCGGGACCTTATTGGGGGAGCTGTTTTTT. V is TRBV5-1 and J is TRBJ2-2, with D possibly being TRBD1 or TRBD2 (5 bases each). V lost 2 bases and J 8 bases, leaving 13 bases between the germline ends. Per the germline V gene, CDR1 is SGHRS and CDR2 is YFSETQ. The CDR3 runs 14 residues.

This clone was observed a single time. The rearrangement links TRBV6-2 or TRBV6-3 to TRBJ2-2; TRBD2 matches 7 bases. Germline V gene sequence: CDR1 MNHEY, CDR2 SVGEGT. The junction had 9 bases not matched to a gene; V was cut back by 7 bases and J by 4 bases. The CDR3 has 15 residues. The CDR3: CASTPLAGVTGELFF. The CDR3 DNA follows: TGTGCCAGCACCCCTTTAGCGGGTGTCACCGGGGAGCTGTTTTTT.

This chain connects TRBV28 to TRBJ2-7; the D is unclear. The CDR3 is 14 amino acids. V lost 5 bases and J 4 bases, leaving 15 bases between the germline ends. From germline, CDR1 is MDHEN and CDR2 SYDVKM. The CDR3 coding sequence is TGTGCCAGCAGTCTCGAGAGGTTTGAATACGAGCAGTACTTC. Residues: CASSLERFEYEQYF.

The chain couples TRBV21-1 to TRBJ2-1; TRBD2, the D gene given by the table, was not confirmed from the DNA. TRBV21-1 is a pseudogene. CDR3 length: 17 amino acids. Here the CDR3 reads CASSKVGLARADNEQFF. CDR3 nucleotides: TGTGCCAGCAGCAAAGTGGGACTAGCGCGTGCGGACAATGAGCAGTTCTTC.

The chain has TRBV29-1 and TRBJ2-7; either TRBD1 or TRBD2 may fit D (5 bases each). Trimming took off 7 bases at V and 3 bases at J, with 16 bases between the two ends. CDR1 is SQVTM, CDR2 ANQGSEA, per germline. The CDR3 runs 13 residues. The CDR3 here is CSAISRDGYEQYF. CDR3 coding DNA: TGCAGCGCCATCTCCCGGGACGGCTACGAGCAGTACTTC.

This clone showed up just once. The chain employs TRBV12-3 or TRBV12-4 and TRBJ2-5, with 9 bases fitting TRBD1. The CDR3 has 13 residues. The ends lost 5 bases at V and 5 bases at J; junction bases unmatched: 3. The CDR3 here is CASSPGQGETQYF. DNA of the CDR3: TGTGCCAGCAGTCCCGGACAGGGGGAGACCCAGTACTTC.

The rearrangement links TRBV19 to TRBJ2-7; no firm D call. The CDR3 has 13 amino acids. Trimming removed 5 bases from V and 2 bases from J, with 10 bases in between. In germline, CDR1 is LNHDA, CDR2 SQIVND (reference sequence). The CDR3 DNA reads TGTGCCAGTAGTCTTGCCGAAGCCTACGAGCAGTACTTC. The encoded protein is CASSLAEAYEQYF. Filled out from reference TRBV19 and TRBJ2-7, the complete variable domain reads DGGITQSPKYLFRKEGQNVTLSCEQNLNHDAMYWYRQDPGQGLRLIYYSQIVNDFQKGDIAEGYSVSREKKESFPLTVTSAQKNPTAFYLCASSLAEAYEQYFGPGTRLTVT.

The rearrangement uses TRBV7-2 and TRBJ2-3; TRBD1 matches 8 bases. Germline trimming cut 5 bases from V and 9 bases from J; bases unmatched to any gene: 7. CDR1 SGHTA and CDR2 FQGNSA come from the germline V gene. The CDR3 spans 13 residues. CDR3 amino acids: CASSPQGAGTQYF. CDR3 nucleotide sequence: TGTGCCAGCAGCCCGCAGGGGGCGGGAACGCAGTATTTT.

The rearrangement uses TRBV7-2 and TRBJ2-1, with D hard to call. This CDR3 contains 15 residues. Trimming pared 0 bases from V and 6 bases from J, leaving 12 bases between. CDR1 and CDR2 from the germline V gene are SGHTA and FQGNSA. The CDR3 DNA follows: TGTGCCAGCAGCTTAGCGCTCGGTGGGTCCAATGAGCAGTTCTTC. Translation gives CASSLALGGSNEQFF.

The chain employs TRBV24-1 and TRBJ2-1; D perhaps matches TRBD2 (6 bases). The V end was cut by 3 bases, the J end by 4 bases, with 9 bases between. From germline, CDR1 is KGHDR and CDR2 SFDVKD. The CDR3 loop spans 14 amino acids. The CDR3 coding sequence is TGTGCCACCAGTGATCCGGGACTTTACAATGAGCAGTTCTTC. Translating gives CATSDPGLYNEQFF.

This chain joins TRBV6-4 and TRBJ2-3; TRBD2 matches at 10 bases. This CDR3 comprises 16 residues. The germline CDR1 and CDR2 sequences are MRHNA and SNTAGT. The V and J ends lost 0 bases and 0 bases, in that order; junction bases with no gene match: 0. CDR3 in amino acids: CASSDSTSGSTDTQYF. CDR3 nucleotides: TGTGCCAGCAGTGACTCGACTAGCGGGAGCACAGATACGCAGTATTTT.

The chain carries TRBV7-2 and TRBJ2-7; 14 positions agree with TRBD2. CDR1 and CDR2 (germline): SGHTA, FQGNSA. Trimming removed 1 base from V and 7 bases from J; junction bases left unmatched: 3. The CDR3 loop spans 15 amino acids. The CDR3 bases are TGTGCCAGCAGCTTAGGGGGACTAGCGGGAGAAGAGCAGTACTTC. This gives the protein CASSLGGLAGEEQYF.

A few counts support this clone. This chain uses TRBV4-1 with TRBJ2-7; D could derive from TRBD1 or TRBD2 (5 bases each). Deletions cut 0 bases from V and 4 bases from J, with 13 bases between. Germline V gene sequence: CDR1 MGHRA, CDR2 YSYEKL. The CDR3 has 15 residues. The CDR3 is CASSQEPGTRYEQYF. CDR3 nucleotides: TGCGCCAGCAGCCAAGAGCCCGGGACCCGATACGAGCAGTACTTC.

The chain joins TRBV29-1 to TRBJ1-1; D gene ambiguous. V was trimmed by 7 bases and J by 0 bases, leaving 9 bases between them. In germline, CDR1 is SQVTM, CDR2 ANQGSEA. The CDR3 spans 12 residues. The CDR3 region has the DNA TGCAGCGCCAGAATATTGAACACTGAAGCTTTCTTT. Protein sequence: CSARILNTEAFF. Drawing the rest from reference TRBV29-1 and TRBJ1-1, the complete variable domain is SAVISQKPSRDICQRGTSLTIQCQVDSQVTMMFWYRQQPGQSLTLIATANQGSEATYESGFVIDKFPISRPNLTFSTLTVSNMSPEDSSIYLCSARILNTEAFFGQGTRLTVV.

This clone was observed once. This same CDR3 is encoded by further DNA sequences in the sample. Here the CDR3 DNA reads TGTGCCAGCAGCCTCCTCGGGGGTAGCAATCAGCCCCAGCATTTT. Protein: CASSLLGGSNQPQHF. The chain has TRBV28 and TRBJ1-5; D perhaps matches TRBD1 (5 bases). Trimming took off 6 bases at V and 0 bases at J, with 12 bases between the two ends. Germline CDR1 reads MDHEN; CDR2 reads SYDVKM. The CDR3 covers 15 residues.

DNA for the CDR3: TGTGCCAGTACTGACACAGGGATCCGCTCTGGAAACACCATATATTTT. Residues: CASTDTGIRSGNTIYF. This rearrangement joins TRBV19 to TRBJ1-3; D is possibly TRBD1 (6 bases). Germline lookup yields CDR1 LNHDA and CDR2 SQIVND (reference sequence). Trimming stripped 7 bases from V and 0 bases from J, with 16 bases between. The CDR3 has 16 amino acids.

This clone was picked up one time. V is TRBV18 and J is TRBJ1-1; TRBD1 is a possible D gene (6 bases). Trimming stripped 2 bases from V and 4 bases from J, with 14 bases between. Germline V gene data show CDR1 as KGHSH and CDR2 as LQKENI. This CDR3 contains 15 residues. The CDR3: CASSPKTGGSTEAFF. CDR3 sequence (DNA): TGTGCCAGCTCACCAAAGACAGGCGGGTCCACTGAAGCTTTCTTT.

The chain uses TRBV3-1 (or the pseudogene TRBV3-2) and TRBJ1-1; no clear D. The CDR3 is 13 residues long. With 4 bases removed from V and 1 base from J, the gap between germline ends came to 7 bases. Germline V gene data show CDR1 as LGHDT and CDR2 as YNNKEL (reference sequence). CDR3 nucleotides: TGTGCCAGCAGCCCGGGGAAGAACACTGAAGCTTTCTTT. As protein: CASSPGKNTEAFF.

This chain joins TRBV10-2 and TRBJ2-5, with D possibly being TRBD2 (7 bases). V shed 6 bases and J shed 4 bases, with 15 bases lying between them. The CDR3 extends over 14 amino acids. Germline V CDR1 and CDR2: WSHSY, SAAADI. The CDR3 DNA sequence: TGCGCCAGCAGGGTTCCTAGGGGGGGAGAGACCCAGTACTTC. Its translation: CASRVPRGGETQYF.

This CDR3 is CASSSLARTYEQYF. Here the CDR3 DNA reads TGTGCCAGCAGCTCACTTGCGCGCACCTACGAGCAGTACTTC. The J gene is TRBJ2-7, the V gene TRBV7-9, with D hard to call. The CDR3 is made up of 14 amino acids. Germline CDR1 and CDR2: SEHNR and FQNEAQ (reference sequence). The V end was cut by 4 bases, the J end by 2 bases, with 12 bases between.

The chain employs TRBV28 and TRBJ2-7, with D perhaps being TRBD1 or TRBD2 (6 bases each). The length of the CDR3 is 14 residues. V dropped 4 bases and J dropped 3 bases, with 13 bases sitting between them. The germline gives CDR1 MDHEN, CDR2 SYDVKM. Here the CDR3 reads CASSSTGGRYEQYF. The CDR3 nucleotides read TGTGCCAGCAGTTCGACCGGGGGCCGCTACGAGCAGTACTTC.

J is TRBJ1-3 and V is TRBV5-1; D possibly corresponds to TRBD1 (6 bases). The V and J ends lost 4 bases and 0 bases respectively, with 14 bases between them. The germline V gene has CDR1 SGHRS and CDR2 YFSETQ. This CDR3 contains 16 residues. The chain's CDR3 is CASSPTGQTSGNTIYF. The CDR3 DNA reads TGCGCCAGCAGCCCAACTGGACAGACCTCTGGAAACACCATATATTTT.